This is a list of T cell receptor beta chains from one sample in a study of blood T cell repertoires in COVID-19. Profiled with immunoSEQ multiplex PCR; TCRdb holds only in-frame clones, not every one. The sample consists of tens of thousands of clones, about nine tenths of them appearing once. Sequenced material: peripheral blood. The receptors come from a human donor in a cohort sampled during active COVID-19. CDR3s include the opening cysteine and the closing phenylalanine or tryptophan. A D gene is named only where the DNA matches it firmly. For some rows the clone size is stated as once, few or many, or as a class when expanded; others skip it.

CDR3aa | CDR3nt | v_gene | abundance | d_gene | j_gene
CASSLVVTDTEAFF | TGTGCCAGCAGCTTGGTAGTCACGGACACTGAAGCTTTCTTT | TRBV5-4 | few | - | TRBJ1-1
CASSQVGGHEQYF | TGTGCCAGCAGCCAAGTGGGGGGTCACGAGCAGTACTTC | TRBV3-1/TRBV3-2 | once | - | TRBJ2-7
CASSTTARGELFF | TGTGCCAGCAGTACCACTGCCCGCGGGGAGCTGTTTTTT | TRBV7-3 | - | - | TRBJ2-2
CASREHLDRGITYNEQFF | TGTGCCAGCAGGGAACACTTAGACAGGGGCATAACCTACAATGAGCAGTTCTTC | TRBV5-7 | - | TRBD1 | TRBJ2-1
CASSNTGGAGYTF | TGTGCCAGCAGCAATACAGGGGGGGCAGGCTACACCTTC | TRBV11-3 | - | TRBD1 | TRBJ1-2
CAISGGQNQNYGYTF | TGTGCCATCAGTGGGGGACAGAATCAGAACTATGGCTACACCTTC | TRBV10-3 | - | TRBD1 | TRBJ1-2
CAWSVDSGYTF | TGTGCCTGGAGTGTTGACAGTGGCTACACCTTC | TRBV30 | - | - | TRBJ1-2
CASSSSSTGTGNDGGYTF | TGCGCCAGCAGCTCGTCTAGTACAGGGACAGGCAACGACGGCGGCTACACCTTC | TRBV5-1 | - | TRBD1 | TRBJ1-2
CASSPGPGQPQHF | TGTGCTAGCAGCCCGGGTCCCGGTCAGCCCCAGCATTTT | TRBV7-7 | - | - | TRBJ1-5
CASSPRLAGGYNEQFF | TGTGCCAGCAGCCCTAGACTAGCGGGGGGCTACAATGAGCAGTTCTTC | TRBV5-4 | - | TRBD2 | TRBJ2-1
CASSSQGISYEQYF | TGTGCCAGTAGTTCCCAGGGAATTTCCTACGAGCAGTACTTC | TRBV19 | - | - | TRBJ2-7
CASSLDRGGGNTQYF | TGTGCCAGCAGCTTAGATCGGGGCGGGGGGAATACGCAGTATTTT | TRBV11-2 | once | TRBD2 | TRBJ2-3
CASSYDLTEPRAFF | TGTGCCAGCAGTTACGACCTTACGGAGCCCCGGGCTTTCTTT | TRBV6-5 | - | - | TRBJ1-1
CASSRYREGEQFF | TGTGCCAGCAGCCGCTACAGGGAGGGTGAGCAGTTCTTC | TRBV3-1/TRBV3-2 | - | - | TRBJ2-1
CASSSSGTLNEKLFF | TGTGCCAGCAGCTCCTCCGGGACTTTAAATGAAAAACTGTTTTTT | TRBV7-2 | - | - | TRBJ1-4
CATSRERRTRVYEQYF | TGTGCCACCAGCAGAGAGAGGAGGACTAGGGTCTACGAGCAGTACTTC | TRBV15 | - | TRBD2 | TRBJ2-7